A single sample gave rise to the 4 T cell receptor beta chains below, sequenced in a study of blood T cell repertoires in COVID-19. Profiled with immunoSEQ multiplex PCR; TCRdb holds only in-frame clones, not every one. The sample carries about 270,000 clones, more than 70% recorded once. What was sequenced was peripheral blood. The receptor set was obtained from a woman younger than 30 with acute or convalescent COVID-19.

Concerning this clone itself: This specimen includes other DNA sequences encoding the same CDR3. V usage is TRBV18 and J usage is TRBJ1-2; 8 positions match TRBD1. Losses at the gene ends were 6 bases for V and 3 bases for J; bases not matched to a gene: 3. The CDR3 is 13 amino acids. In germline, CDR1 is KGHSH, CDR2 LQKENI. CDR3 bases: TGTGCCAGCTCGCCGGACAGGGACTATGGCTACACCTTC. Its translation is CASSPDRDYGYTF. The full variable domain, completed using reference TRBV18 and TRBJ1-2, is NAGVMQNPRHLVRRRGQEARLRCSPMKGHSHVYWYRQLPEEGLKFMVYLQKENIIDESGMPKERFSAEFPKEGPSILRIQQVVRGDSAAYFCASSPDRDYGYTFGSGTRLTVV.

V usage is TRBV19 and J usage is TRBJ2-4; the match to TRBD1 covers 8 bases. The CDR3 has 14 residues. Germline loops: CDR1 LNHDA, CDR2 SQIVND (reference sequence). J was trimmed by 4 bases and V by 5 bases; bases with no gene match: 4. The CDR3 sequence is CASSHQGAKNIQYF. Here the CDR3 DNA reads TGTGCCAGTAGTCACCAGGGGGCGAAAAACATTCAGTACTTC.

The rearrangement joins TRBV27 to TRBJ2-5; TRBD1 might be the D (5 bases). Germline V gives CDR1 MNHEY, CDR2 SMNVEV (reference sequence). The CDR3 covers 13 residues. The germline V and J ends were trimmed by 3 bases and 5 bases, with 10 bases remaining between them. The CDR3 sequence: CASSFTRVETQYF. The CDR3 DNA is TGTGCCAGCAGTTTTACCAGGGTTGAGACCCAGTACTTC.

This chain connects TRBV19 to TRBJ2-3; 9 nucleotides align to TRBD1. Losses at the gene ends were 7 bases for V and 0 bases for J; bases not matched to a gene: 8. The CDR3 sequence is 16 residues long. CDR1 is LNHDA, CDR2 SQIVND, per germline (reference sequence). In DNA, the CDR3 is TGTGCCAGTAAATTGGTTACAGGGGGCAGCACAGATACGCAGTATTTT. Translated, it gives CASKLVTGGSTDTQYF. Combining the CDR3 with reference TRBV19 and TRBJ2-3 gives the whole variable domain DGGITQSPKYLFRKEGQNVTLSCEQNLNHDAMYWYRQDPGQGLRLIYYSQIVNDFQKGDIAEGYSVSREKKESFPLTVTSAQKNPTAFYLCASKLVTGGSTDTQYFGPGTRLTVL.